The sequence of this TCR beta chain was determined in a study of blood T cell repertoires in COVID-19. Looking at the study overall: Acute and convalescent COVID-19 samples came from the United States, Italy and Spain.

This clone was recorded once. TCRdb's table, derived via immunoSEQ multiplex PCR, lists solely in-frame clones and lacks some. The sample has 20,000 to 25,000 clones; around 86% are singletons. CDR3 length equals 12 residues. Germline assignment: CDR1 LNHDA and CDR2 SQIVND (reference sequence). V lost 5 bases and J 2 bases, leaving 5 bases between the germline ends. The receptor was derived from an elderly woman with active or convalescent COVID-19. Input material: peripheral blood. The genes are TRBV19 and TRBJ2-3; D not certain. The CDR3 protein is CASSFLTDTQYF. The CDR3 nucleotides read TGTGCCAGTAGTTTCCTCACAGATACGCAGTATTTT.